This T cell receptor beta chain was captured by sequencing in a study of blood T cell repertoires in COVID-19. The data were produced by immunoSEQ multiplex PCR, yet TCRdb's version contains in-frame clones alone and is incomplete. The table lists 26,000 or so clones, approximately 66% of them singletons, with approximately 7% in the top ten. V shed 11 bases, J shed 1 base, and the junction held 4 bases outside the gene matches. The CDR3 totals 13 residues. Per germline, CDR1 LNHDA and CDR2 SQIVND (reference sequence). This clone was counted between two and nine times. The sequence derives from a man aged 55 to 70 with active or convalescent COVID-19. The chain recombines TRBV19 with TRBJ2-3; 9 nucleotides agree with TRBD1. Source material: peripheral blood. The CDR3 coding sequence is TGTGCCGCCCGGGACAGGGGCACAGATACGCAGTATTTT. Its translation is CAARDRGTDTQYF.